This T cell receptor (beta chain) was sequenced for a study of identical twins. Every sampled donor was Caucasian and healthy. It was template switching that added a universal primer site, and there were unique molecular identifiers on the cDNA. TCRdb redid the calling of the 5' RACE reads with MiXCR, one entry per CDR3 protein. The sample holds 400,000 to 500,000 distinct CDR3 sequences, 15% to 20% seen once. In the case of this clonotype: Its specificity is not known.

V dropped 0 bases and J dropped 4 bases, with 16 bases sitting between them. CDR3 size: 16 residues. Germline CDR1 and CDR2: SGHRS and YFSETQ. Overall study findings and caveats: There was an excess of low generation probability in the out-of-frame alpha sequences that twins shared. Possibly, invariant MAIT and iNKT cells partly confounded zero-insertion analyses.

The rearrangement uses TRBV5-1 and TRBJ1-1; D is perhaps TRBD1 (6 bases). The sequence was obtained from a man aged 45-65 years in good health. The specimen sequenced was naive T cells sorted from blood. The CDR3 protein is CASSLAGGGGRTEAFF. The CDR3 nucleotides are TGCGCCAGCAGCTTGGCAGGCGGGGGGGGCCGCACTGAAGCTTTCTTT.